This record looks at one TCR beta chain sequence and its context. The V end lost 4 bases, the J end lost 0 bases, and 16 bases lay between the germline ends. CDR3 size: 17 residues. The germline gives CDR1 LGHDT, CDR2 YNNKEL (reference sequence). Unique molecular identifiers were incorporated during preparation of the TCRbeta library. TCRdb called the PCR reads again in MiXCR, with one record for every CDR3 protein. The sample carries a few hundred thousand distinct CDR3 sequences, 13% recorded once. The data were obtained in a study of T-cell reconstitution after alpha-beta-depleted transplantation in children.

The specimen was PBMCs, collected from the stem cell graft. The TCR was taken from a human donor who donated a stem cell graft to a child with Fanconi anemia. The rearrangement links TRBV3-1 to TRBJ1-3; no reliable D call. For the CDR3, the DNA is TGTGCCAGCAGCCCAGACCGGGGAGCCCCCTCTGGAAACACCATATATTTT. It encodes CASSPDRGAPSGNTIYF.